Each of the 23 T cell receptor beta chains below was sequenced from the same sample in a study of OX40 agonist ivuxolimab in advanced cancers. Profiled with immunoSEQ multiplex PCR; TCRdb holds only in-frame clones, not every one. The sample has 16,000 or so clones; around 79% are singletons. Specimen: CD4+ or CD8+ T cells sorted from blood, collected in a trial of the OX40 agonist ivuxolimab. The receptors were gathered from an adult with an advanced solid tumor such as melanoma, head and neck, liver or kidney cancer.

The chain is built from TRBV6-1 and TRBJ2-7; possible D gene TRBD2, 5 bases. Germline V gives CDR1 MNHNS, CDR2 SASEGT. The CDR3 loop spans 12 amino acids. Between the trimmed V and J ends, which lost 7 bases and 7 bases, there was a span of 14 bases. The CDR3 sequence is CASTPGGTEQYF. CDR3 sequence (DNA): TGTGCCAGCACCCCCGGAGGCACGGAGCAGTACTTC.

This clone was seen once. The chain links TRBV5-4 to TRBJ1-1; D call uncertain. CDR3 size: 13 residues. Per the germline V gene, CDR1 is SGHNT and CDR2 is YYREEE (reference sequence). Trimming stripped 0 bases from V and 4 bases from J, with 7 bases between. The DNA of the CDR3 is TGTGCCAGCAGCTTGGGGGTCGGCACTGAAGCTTTCTTT. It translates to CASSLGVGTEAFF.

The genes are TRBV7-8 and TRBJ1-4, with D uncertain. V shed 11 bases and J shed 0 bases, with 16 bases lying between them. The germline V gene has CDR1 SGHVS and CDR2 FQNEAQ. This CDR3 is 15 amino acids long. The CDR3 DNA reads TGTGCCTCCTCCCCTCGAACTGCAACTAATGAAAAACTGTTTTTT. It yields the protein CASSPRTATNEKLFF.

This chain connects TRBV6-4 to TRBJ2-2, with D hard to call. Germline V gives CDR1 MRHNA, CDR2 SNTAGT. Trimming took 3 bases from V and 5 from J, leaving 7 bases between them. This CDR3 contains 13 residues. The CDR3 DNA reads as TGTGCCAGCAGTGAGGAAGCGACCGGGGAGCTGTTTTTT. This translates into CASSEEATGELFF.

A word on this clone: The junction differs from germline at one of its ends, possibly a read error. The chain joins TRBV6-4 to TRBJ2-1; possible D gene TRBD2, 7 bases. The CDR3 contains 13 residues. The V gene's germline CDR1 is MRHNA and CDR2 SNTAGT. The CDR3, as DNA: TGTGCCAGCGGAGAGATAGGTCGGGGGGCTTTGCTCTTC. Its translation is CASGEIGRGALLF.

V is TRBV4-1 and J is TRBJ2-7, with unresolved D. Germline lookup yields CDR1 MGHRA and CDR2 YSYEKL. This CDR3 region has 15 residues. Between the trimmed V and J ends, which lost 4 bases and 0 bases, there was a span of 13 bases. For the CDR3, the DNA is TGCGCCAGCAGCCCCCCGGTGGGCACCTCCTACGAGCAGTACTTC. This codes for CASSPPVGTSYEQYF.

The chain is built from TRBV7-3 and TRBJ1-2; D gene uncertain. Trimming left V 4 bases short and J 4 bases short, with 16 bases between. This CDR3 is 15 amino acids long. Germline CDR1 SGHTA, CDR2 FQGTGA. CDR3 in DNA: TGTGCCAGCAGCTCCCCCGGCGCTATGGGCTATGGCTACACCTTC. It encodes CASSSPGAMGYGYTF.

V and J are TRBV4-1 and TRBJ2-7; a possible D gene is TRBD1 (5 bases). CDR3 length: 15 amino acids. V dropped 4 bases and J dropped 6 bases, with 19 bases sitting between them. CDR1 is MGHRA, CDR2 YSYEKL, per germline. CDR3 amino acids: CASSPPIGARPEQYF. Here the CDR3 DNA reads TGCGCCAGCAGCCCCCCAATTGGGGCCAGGCCCGAGCAGTACTTC.

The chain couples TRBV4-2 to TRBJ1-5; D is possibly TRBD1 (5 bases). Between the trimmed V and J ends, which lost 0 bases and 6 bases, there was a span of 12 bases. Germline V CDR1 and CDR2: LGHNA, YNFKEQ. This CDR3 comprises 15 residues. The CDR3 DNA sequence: TGTGCCAGCAGCCAAGATCGCAGGGAGGGTCAGCCCCAGCATTTT. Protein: CASSQDRREGQPQHF.

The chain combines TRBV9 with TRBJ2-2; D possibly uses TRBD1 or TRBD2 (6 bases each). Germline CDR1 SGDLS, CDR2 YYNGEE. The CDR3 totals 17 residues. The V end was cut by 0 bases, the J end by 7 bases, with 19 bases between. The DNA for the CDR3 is TGTGCCAGCAGCGTAGCGCCGGGGGCCCGAGGTCACGGGGAGCTGTTTTTT. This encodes CASSVAPGARGHGELFF.

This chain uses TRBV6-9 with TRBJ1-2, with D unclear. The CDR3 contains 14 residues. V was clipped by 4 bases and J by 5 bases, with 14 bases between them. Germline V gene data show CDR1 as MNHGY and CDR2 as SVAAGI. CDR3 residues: CASSWANGLYGYTF. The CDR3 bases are TGTGCCAGCAGTTGGGCAAACGGGCTTTATGGCTACACCTTC.

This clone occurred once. CDR3 DNA sequence: TGTGCCAGCACTCCCGACAGGGGGGCTGAAGCTTTCTTT. This codes for CASTPDRGAEAFF. The chain combines TRBV13 with TRBJ1-1; 9 nucleotides match TRBD1. The junction had 6 bases not matched to a gene; V was cut back by 7 bases and J by 6 bases. Germline V gene sequence: CDR1 PRHDT, CDR2 FYEKMQ (reference sequence). The CDR3 covers 13 residues. The variable domain in full, completed from reference TRBV13 and TRBJ1-1, reads AAGVIQSPRHLIKEKRETATLKCYPIPRHDTVYWYQQGPGQDPQFLISFYEKMQSDKGSIPDRFSAQQFSDYHSELNMSSLELGDSALYFCASTPDRGAEAFFGQGTRLTVV.

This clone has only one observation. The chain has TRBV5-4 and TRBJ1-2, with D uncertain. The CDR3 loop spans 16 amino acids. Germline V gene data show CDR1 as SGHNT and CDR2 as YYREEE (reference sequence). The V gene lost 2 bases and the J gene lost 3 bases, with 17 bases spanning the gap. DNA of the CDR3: TGTGCCAGCAGCTTTAGGGAGGCAGAGCTTCACTATGGCTACACCTTC. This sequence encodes CASSFREAELHYGYTF.

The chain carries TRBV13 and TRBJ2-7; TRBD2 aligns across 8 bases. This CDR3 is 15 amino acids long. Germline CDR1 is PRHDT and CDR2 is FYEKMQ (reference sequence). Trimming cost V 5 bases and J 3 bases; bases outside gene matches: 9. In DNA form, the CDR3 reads TGTGCCAGCAGCCTTTGGGGAGCGGGGGTCTACGAGCAGTACTTC. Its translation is CASSLWGAGVYEQYF.

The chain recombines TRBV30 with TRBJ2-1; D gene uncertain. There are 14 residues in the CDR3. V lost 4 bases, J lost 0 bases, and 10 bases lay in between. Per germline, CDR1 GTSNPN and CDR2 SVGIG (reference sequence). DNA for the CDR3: TGTGCCTGGAAGGGCCCTAGCTCCTACAATGAGCAGTTCTTC. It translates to CAWKGPSSYNEQFF.

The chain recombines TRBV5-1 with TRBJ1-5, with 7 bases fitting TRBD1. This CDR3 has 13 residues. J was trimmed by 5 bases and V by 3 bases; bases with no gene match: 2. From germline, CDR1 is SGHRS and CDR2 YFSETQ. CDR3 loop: CASSSTGDQPQHF. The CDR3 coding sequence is TGCGCCAGCAGCTCTACAGGGGATCAGCCCCAGCATTTT. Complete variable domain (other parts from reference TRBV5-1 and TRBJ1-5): KAGVTQTPRYLIKTRGQQVTLSCSPISGHRSVSWYQQTPGQGLQFLFEYFSETQRNKGNFPGRFSGRQFSNSRSEMNVSTLELGDSALYLCASSSTGDQPQHFGDGTRLSIL.

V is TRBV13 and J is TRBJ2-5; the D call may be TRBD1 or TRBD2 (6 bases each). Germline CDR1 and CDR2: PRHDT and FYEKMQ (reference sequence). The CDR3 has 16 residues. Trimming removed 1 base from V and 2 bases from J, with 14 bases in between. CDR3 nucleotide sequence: TGTGCCAGCAGCTTAGTGGGCCGGGGGCATCAAGAGACCCAGTACTTC. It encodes CASSLVGRGHQETQYF.

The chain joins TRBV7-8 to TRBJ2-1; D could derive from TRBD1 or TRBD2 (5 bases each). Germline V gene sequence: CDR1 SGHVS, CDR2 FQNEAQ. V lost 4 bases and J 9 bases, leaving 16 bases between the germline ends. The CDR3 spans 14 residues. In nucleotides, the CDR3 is TGTGCCAGCAGCTCCGATAGAGGGGCAATTGAGCAGTTCTTC. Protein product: CASSSDRGAIEQFF.

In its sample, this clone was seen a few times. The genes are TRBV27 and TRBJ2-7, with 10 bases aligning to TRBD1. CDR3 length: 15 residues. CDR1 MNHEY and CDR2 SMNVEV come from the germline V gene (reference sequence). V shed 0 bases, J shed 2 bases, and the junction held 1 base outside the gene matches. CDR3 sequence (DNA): TGTGCCAGCAGTTTATCGACAGGGGGCCCCTACGAGCAGTACTTC. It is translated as CASSLSTGGPYEQYF.

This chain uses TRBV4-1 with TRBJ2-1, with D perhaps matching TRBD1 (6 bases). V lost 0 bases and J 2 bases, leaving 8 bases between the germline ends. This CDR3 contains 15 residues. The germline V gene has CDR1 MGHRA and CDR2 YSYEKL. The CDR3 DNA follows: TGCGCCAGCAGCCAAGACTGGGACACCTACAATGAGCAGTTCTTC. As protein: CASSQDWDTYNEQFF.

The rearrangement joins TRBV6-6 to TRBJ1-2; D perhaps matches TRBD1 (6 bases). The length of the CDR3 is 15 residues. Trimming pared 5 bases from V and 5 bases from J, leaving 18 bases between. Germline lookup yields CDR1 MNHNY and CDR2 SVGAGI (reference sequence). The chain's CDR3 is CASSRDNRFFYGYTF. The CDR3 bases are TGTGCCAGCAGTCGGGACAACCGATTCTTTTATGGCTACACCTTC.

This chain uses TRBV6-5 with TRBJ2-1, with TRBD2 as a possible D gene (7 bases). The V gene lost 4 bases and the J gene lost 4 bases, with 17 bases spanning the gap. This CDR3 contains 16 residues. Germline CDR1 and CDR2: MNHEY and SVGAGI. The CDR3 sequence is CASSWLGGGSYNEQFF. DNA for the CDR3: TGTGCCAGCAGTTGGCTGGGGGGGGGCTCTTACAATGAGCAGTTCTTC.

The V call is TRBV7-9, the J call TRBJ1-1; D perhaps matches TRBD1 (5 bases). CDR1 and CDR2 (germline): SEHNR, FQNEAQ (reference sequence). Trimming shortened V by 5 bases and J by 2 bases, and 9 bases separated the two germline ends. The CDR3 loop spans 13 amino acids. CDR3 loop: CASSLDSNTEAFF. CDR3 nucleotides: TGTGCCAGCAGCCTCGACAGTAACACTGAAGCTTTCTTT.